This T cell receptor beta chain was sequenced in a study of tumor-infiltrating lymphocytes in primary liver carcinoma. The source of the blood RNA was unsorted whole blood, and germline DNA was extracted as well. Collected before surgery were about 3.7 milliliters of peripheral blood. Study-wide results and caveats: Tumor-adjacent and tumor-blood pairs displayed less overlap than did pairs of tumor regions.

With 5 bases clipped from V and 9 bases from J, the junction kept 18 bases outside the gene matches. This CDR3 is 17 amino acids long. Germline values: CDR1 SGHAT, CDR2 FQNNGV. A primer in the constant region served to generate TCR beta cDNA from roughly 450 ng of total RNA. Libraries for TCR beta were built through three nested multiplex PCR rounds, which together made up a slightly modified ARM-PCR procedure. The two initial PCR rounds, ten to eleven cycles each, used TRBV1-TRBV30 forward and C-beta reverse primers. From the multiplex PCR reads, TCRdb called clonotypes with MiXCR, one entry per CDR3 protein. This sample has about 310,000 distinct CDR3 sequences, with more than 55% found just once. This clonotype was seen only once. Antigen specificity is unknown.

J is TRBJ2-7 and V is TRBV11-2, with 11 bases that match TRBD2. The sample consisted of peripheral blood. The receptor was derived from a woman aged 30 to 39 with primary liver carcinoma and hepatitis B virus infection. The DNA of the CDR3 is TGTGCCAGCAGCCCAAGACTAGCGGGAATGATACCGCCCGGGCAGTACTTC. It yields the protein CASSPRLAGMIPPGQYF. Complete variable domain (other parts from reference TRBV11-2 and TRBJ2-7): EAGVAQSPRYKIIEKRQSVAFWCNPISGHATLYWYQQILGQGPKLLIQFQNNGVVDDSQLPKDRFSAERLKGVDSTLKIQPAKLEDSAVYLCASSPRLAGMIPPGQYFGPGTRLTVT.